These 14 T cell receptor beta chains originate from one sample sequenced in a study of cytomegalovirus exposure and HLA in healthy donors. Primers included in the PCR were 60 Vbeta and 13 Jbeta primers. Generated by immunoSEQ multiplex PCR, the TCRdb table keeps only in-frame clones and is missing some. The sample records about 120,000 clones, 75% to 90% being singletons. The sample comprised PBMCs. The receptor set was obtained from a man aged 25 to 40 in good health and CMV-seronegative.

The CDR3 nucleotides are TGCGCCAGCAGTGCGCAGGGTCGAACCGGGGAGCTGTTTTTT. The encoded protein is CASSAQGRTGELFF. The rearrangement joins TRBV10-1 to TRBJ2-2; tentatively, D is TRBD1 (5 bases). Between the trimmed V and J ends, which lost 4 bases and 5 bases, there was a span of 11 bases. The germline gives CDR1 WNHNN, CDR2 SYGVQD (reference sequence). This CDR3 is built from 14 residues.

V gene TRBV7-8 combines with J gene TRBJ2-1; the match to TRBD2 covers 9 bases. Germline assignment: CDR1 SGHVS and CDR2 FQNEAQ. This CDR3 region has 17 residues. The V gene end was trimmed by 2 bases and the J gene end by 4 bases; junction bases not matched to a gene: 9. The CDR3 spells CASSLPRRLAVYNEQFF. The CDR3 nucleotides read TGTGCCAGCAGCTTACCTAGGCGACTAGCGGTGTACAATGAGCAGTTCTTC.

The gene calls are TRBV9 and TRBJ2-2; D remains ambiguous. The V end lost 3 bases, the J end lost 0 bases, and 9 bases lay between the germline ends. Germline CDR1 SGDLS, CDR2 YYNGEE. The CDR3 length is 15 residues. For the CDR3, the DNA is TGTGCCAGCAGCGCCCAAGGAGCGAACACCGGGGAGCTGTTTTTT. This sequence encodes CASSAQGANTGELFF.

The V gene is TRBV13, the J gene TRBJ2-5, with D perhaps TRBD2 (6 bases). TRBJ2-7 explains the end of the DNA better; the J call may be wrong. This CDR3 is built from 12 residues. CDR1 PRHDT and CDR2 FYEKMQ come from the germline V gene (reference sequence). The chain's CDR3 is CASSSGDYEQYF. CDR3 DNA sequence: TGTGCCAGCAGCTCGGGAGACTACGAGCAGTACTTC.

This clone has just one count. The rearrangement uses TRBV11-2 and TRBJ2-2; D might be TRBD1 (6 bases). The CDR3 has 15 amino acids. Trimming took off 4 bases at V and 2 bases at J, with 11 bases between the two ends. The V gene's germline CDR1 is SGHAT and CDR2 FQNNGV. The CDR3: CASSSGHFNTGELFF. The CDR3 DNA follows: TGTGCCAGCAGCTCGGGACATTTTAACACCGGGGAGCTGTTTTTT.

The rearrangement joins TRBV7-2 to TRBJ2-3, with D hard to call. Between the trimmed V and J ends, which lost 0 bases and 9 bases, there was a span of 7 bases. The CDR3 runs to 12 residues. Per germline, CDR1 SGHTA and CDR2 FQGNSA. The CDR3 loop reads CASSLAAATQYF. CDR3 in DNA: TGTGCCAGCAGCTTAGCTGCAGCGACGCAGTATTTT.

The chain combines TRBV7-2 with TRBJ2-3; D is undetermined. The germline gives CDR1 SGHTA, CDR2 FQGNSA. CDR3 length: 12 residues. The V end lost 2 bases, the J end lost 4 bases, and 4 bases lay between the germline ends. CDR3: CASSLKPDTQYF. CDR3 bases: TGTGCCAGCAGCTTAAAGCCAGATACGCAGTATTTT. Together with reference TRBV7-2 and TRBJ2-3, the CDR3 gives the full variable domain: GAGVSQSPSNKVTEKGKDVELRCDPISGHTALYWYRQSLGQGLEFLIYFQGNSAPDKSGLPSDRFSAERTGGSVSTLTIQRTQQEDSAVYLCASSLKPDTQYFGPGTRLTVL.

V is TRBV28 and J is TRBJ1-2; 7 positions agree with TRBD1. This CDR3 comprises 11 residues. CDR1 and CDR2 (germline): MDHEN, SYDVKM. V lost 5 bases and J lost 13; bases outside the gene matches: 7. The CDR3 coding sequence is TGTGCCAGCAGTACAACAACAGGGGTCACCTTC. Residues: CASSTTTGVTF.

The rearrangement uses TRBV30 and TRBJ2-5; 8 positions agree with TRBD2. This CDR3 spans 17 amino acids. Germline V gene lookup returns CDR1 GTSNPN and CDR2 SVGIG (reference sequence). After removal of 2 bases from V and 6 bases from J, the junction contained 17 bases not matched to a gene. The CDR3 sequence: CAWSLSLAGPERKTQYF. DNA for the CDR3: TGTGCCTGGAGTTTGTCGTTAGCGGGGCCTGAAAGGAAGACCCAGTACTTC.

The sample holds a few counts of this clone. The chain recombines TRBV5-4 with TRBJ2-3; 9 bases line up with TRBD2. The V gene end was trimmed by 4 bases and the J gene end by 3 bases; junction bases not matched to a gene: 9. Looked up from germline, CDR1 is SGHNT and CDR2 is YYREEE (reference sequence). This CDR3 comprises 16 residues. The CDR3 reads CASSPGGLAGTDTQYF. The CDR3 coding sequence is TGTGCCAGCAGCCCGGGGGGACTAGCCGGGACAGATACGCAGTATTTT. The complete variable domain, with remaining parts taken from reference TRBV5-4 and TRBJ2-3, reads ETGVTQSPTHLIKTRGQQVTLRCSSQSGHNTVSWYQQALGQGPQFIFQYYREEENGRGNFPPRFSGLQFPNYSSELNVNALELDDSALYLCASSPGGLAGTDTQYFGPGTRLTVL.

CDR3 region: CASSPGQGLPYEQYF. The CDR3 coding sequence is TGTGCCAGCAGCCCCGGACAGGGGTTACCCTACGAGCAGTACTTC. The chain uses TRBV13 and TRBJ2-7; 9 nucleotides agree with TRBD1. V dropped 5 bases and J dropped 2; count of bases not matched to a gene: 7. Germline values: CDR1 PRHDT, CDR2 FYEKMQ (reference sequence). The CDR3 extends over 15 amino acids.

The chain recombines TRBV9 with TRBJ2-7; D unclear. The length of the CDR3 is 14 residues. Looked up from germline, CDR1 is SGDLS and CDR2 is YYNGEE. Trimming left V 0 bases short and J 3 bases short, with 10 bases between. As DNA, the CDR3 is TGTGCCAGCAGCGTAGCTGGCGGCCACTACGAGCAGTACTTC. Its protein product is CASSVAGGHYEQYF.

The chain has TRBV27 and TRBJ2-1; 7 bases align to TRBD2. Unmatched junction bases numbered 6, after V lost 0 bases and J lost 7 bases. The CDR3 is 15 amino acids. Per the germline V gene, CDR1 is MNHEY and CDR2 is SMNVEV (reference sequence). CDR3 nucleotides: TGTGCCAGCAGTTTATCTAGGCGGGGGTTTAATGAGCAGTTCTTC. Protein sequence: CASSLSRRGFNEQFF.

The chain is built from TRBV7-8 and TRBJ1-2; 8 positions agree with TRBD1. Germline values: CDR1 SGHVS, CDR2 FQNEAQ. J lost 6 bases, V lost 0 bases, and 3 bases had no gene match. This CDR3 comprises 14 residues. The CDR3 DNA is TGTGCCAGCAGCTTAGCACAGGGGGTGGATGGCTACACCTTC. Residues: CASSLAQGVDGYTF.